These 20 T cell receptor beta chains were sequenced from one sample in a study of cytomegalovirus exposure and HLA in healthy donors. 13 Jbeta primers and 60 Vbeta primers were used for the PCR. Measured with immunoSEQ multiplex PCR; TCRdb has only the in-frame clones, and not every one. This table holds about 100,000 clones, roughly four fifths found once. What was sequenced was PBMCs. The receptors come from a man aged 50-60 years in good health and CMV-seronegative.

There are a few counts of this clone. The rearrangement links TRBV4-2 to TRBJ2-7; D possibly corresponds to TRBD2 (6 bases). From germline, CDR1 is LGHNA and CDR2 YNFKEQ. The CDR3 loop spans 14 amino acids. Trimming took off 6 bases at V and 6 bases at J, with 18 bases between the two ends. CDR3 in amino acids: CASSPPGGVGEQYF. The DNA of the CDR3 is TGTGCCAGCAGTCCCCCAGGAGGGGTAGGCGAGCAGTACTTC.

This CDR3 is CASSLGGERGGTEAFF. CDR3 bases: TGTGCCAGCAGCTTGGGGGGGGAGAGGGGTGGCACTGAAGCTTTCTTT. The V gene is TRBV7-9, the J gene TRBJ1-1; possible D gene TRBD1, 5 bases. The CDR3 consists of 16 residues. Germline-derived CDR1 and CDR2 are SEHNR and FQNEAQ (reference sequence). Trimming stripped 3 bases from V and 4 bases from J, with 18 bases between.

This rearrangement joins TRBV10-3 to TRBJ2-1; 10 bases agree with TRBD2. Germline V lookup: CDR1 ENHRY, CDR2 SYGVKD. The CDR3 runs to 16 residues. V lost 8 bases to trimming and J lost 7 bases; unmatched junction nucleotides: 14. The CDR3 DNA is TGTGCCATCTCCGCAGTAGCGGGGGGCAGGGGTAATGAGCAGTTCTTC. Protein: CAISAVAGGRGNEQFF.

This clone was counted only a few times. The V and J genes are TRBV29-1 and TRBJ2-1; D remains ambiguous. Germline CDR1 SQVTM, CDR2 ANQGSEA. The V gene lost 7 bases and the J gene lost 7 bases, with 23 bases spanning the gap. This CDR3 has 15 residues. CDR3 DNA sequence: TGCAGCGCCCCTCGAGGCTACCTTCTTGAGAATGAGCAGTTCTTC. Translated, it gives CSAPRGYLLENEQFF.

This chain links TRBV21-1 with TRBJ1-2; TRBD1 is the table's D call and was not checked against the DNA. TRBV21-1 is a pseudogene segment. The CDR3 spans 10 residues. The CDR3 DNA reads TGTGCCAGCAGCCCCAATGGCTACACCTTC. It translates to CASSPNGYTF.

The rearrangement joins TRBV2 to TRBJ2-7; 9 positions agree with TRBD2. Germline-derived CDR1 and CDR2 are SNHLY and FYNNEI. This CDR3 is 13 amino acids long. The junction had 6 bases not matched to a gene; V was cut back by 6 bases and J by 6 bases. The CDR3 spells CASSLASGIEQYF. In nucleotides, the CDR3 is TGTGCCAGCAGCCTTGCTAGCGGGATCGAGCAGTACTTC.

In DNA, the CDR3 is TGTGCCGCAGGGGTCCCTGAAGCTTTCTTT. It yields the protein CAAGVPEAFF. The chain is built from TRBV28 and TRBJ1-1, with D perhaps matching TRBD1 (6 bases). Germline CDR1 MDHEN, CDR2 SYDVKM. The CDR3 length is 10 residues. Trimming removed 11 bases from V and 6 bases from J, with 10 bases in between.

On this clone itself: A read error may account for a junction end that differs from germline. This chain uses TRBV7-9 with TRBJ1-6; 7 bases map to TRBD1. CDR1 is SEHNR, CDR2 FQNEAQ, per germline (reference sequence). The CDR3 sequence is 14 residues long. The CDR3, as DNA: TGTTCCAGCAACCGACAGGGTTTGGATTCACCCCTCCACTTT. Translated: CSSNRQGLDSPLHF.

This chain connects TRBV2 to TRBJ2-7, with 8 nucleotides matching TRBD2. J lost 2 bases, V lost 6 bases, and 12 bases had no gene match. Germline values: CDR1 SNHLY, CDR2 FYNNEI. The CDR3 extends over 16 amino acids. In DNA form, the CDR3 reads TGTGCCAGCAGCGGGACTGTAGCGGGGCCAACCTACGAGCAGTACTTC. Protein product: CASSGTVAGPTYEQYF.

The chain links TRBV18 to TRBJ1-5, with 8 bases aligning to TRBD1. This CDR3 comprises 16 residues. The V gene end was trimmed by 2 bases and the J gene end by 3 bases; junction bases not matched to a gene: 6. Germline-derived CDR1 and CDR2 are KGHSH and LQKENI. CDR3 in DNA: TGTGCCAGCTCACCATACGGGACAGGAAACAATCAGCCCCAGCATTTT. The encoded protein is CASSPYGTGNNQPQHF.

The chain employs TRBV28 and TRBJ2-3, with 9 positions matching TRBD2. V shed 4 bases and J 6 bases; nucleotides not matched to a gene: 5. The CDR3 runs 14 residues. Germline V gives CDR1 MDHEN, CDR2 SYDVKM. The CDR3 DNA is TGTGCCAGCAGTTGGGCGGGGGGGCGTGATACGCAGTATTTT. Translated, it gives CASSWAGGRDTQYF.

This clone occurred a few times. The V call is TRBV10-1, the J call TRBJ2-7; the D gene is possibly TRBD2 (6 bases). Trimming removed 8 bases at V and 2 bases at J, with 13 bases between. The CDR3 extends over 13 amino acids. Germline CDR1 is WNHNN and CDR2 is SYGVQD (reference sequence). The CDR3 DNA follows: TGCGCCAGCTCTGGGGGGAAAACCTACGAGCAGTACTTC. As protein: CASSGGKTYEQYF.

This CDR3 is CASSEALRYQYF. The DNA for the CDR3 is TGTGCCAGCAGTGAAGCGCTACGGTACCAGTACTTC. The chain links TRBV6-5 to TRBJ2-7; D remains ambiguous. CDR3 length: 12 amino acids. Germline-derived CDR1 and CDR2 are MNHEY and SVGAGI. The ends were cut back, 5 bases at V and 10 bases at J, with 15 bases in the middle.

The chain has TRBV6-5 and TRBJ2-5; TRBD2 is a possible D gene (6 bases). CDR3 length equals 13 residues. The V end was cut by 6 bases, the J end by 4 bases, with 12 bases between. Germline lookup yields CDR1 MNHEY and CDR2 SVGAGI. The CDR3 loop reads CASSRWRGETQYF. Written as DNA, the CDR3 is TGTGCCAGCAGCCGGTGGCGGGGAGAGACCCAGTACTTC.

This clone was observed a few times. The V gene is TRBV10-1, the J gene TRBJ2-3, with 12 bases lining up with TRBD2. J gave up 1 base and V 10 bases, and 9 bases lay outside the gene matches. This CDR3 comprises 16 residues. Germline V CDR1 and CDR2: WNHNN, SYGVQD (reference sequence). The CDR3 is CATSSGRARGTDTQYF. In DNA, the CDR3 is TGCGCCACCTCTAGCGGGAGGGCCCGGGGCACAGATACGCAGTATTTT.

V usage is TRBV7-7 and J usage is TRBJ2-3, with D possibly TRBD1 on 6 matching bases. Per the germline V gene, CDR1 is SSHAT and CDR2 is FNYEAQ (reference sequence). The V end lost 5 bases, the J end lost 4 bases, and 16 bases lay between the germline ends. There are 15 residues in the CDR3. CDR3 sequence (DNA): TGTGCCAGCAGCATCGGGACGTCAGGGGCAGATACGCAGTATTTT. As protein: CASSIGTSGADTQYF.

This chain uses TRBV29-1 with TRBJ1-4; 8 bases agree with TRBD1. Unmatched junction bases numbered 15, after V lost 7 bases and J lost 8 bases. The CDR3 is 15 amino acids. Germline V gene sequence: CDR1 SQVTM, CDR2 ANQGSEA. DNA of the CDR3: TGCAGCGCCTTTTTCTCGGACAGGGCGGGAGAAAAACTGTTTTTT. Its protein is CSAFFSDRAGEKLFF. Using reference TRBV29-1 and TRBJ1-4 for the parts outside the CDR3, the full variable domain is SAVISQKPSRDICQRGTSLTIQCQVDSQVTMMFWYRQQPGQSLTLIATANQGSEATYESGFVIDKFPISRPNLTFSTLTVSNMSPEDSSIYLCSAFFSDRAGEKLFFGSGTQLSVL.

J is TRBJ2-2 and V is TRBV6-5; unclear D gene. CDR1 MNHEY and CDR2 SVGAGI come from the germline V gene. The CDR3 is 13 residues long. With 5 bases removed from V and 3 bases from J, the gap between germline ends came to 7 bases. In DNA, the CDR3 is TGTGCCAGCAGTACACCAGACACCGGGGAGCTGTTTTTT. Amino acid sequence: CASSTPDTGELFF.

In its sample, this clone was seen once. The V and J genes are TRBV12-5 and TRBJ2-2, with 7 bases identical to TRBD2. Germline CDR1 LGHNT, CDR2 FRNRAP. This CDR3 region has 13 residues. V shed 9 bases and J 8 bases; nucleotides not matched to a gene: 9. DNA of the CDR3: TGTGCTAGCCGCGGGGGTCCAGGAGGGGAGCTGTTTTTT. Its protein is CASRGGPGGELFF.

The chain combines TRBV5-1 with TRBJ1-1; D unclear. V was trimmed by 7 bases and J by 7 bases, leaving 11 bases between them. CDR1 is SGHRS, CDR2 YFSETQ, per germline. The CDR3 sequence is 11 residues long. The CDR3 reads CASPLRGEAFF. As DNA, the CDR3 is TGCGCCAGCCCCCTTCGGGGTGAAGCTTTCTTT.